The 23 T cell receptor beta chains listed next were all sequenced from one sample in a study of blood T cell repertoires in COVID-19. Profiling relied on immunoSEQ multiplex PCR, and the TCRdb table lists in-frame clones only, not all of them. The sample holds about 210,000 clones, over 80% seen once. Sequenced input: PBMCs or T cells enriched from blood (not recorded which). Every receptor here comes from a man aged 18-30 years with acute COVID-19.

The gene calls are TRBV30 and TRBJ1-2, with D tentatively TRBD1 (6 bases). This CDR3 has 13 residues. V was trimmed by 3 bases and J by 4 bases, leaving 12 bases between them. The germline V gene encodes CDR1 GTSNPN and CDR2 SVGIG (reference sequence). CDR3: CAWRVGGAYGYTF. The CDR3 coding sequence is TGTGCCTGGAGGGTTGGGGGGGCCTATGGCTACACCTTC.

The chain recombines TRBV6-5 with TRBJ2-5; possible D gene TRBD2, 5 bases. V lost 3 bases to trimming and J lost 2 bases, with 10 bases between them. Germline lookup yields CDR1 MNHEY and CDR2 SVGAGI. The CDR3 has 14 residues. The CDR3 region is CASSYRRGQETQYF. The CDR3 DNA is TGTGCCAGCAGTTATAGACGGGGACAAGAGACCCAGTACTTC.

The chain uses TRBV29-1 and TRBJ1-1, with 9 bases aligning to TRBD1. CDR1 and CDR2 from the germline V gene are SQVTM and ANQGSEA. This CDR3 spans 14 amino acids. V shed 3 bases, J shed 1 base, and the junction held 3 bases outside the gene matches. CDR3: CSVEWTGENTEAFF. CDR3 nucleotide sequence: TGCAGCGTTGAGTGGACAGGGGAGAACACTGAAGCTTTCTTT.

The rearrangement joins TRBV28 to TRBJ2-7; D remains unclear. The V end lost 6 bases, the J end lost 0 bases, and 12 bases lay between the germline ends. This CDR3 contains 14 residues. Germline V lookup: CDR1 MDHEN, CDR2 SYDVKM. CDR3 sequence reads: CASSRTVSSYEQYF. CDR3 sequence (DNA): TGTGCCAGCAGCCGAACTGTAAGCTCCTACGAGCAGTACTTC.

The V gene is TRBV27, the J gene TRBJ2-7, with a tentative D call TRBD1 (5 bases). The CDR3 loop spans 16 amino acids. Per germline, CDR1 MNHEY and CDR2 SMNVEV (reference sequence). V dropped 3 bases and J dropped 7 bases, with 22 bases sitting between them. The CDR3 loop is CASSLSQGVIPGEQYF. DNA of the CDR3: TGTGCCAGCAGTTTGAGCCAAGGGGTAATTCCTGGGGAGCAGTACTTC.

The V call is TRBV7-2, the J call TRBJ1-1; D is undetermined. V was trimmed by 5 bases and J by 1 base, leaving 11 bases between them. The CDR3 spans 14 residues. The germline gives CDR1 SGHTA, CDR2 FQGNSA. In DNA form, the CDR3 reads TGTGCCAGCAGCGTGGGCCCAGAGAACACTGAAGCTTTCTTT. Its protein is CASSVGPENTEAFF.

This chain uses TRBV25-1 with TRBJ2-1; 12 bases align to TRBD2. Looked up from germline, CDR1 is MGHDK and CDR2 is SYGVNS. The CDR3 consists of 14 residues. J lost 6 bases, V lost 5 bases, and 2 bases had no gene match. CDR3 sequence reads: CASSSSGRVNEQFF. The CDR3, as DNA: TGTGCCAGCAGTTCTAGCGGGAGGGTCAATGAGCAGTTCTTC.

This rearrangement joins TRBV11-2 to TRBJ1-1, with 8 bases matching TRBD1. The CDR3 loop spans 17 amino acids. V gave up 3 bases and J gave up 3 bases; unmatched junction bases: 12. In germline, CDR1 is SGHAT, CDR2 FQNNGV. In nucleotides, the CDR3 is TGTGCCAGCAGCTTGGGTCGGACAGGGAATGGGGACACTGAAGCTTTCTTT. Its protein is CASSLGRTGNGDTEAFF.

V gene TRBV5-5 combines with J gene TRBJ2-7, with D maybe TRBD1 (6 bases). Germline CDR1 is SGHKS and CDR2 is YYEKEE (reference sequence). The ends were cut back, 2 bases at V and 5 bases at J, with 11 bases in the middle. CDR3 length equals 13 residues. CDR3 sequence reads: CASSLQGVDEQYF. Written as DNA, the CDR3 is TGTGCCAGCAGCTTACAGGGAGTCGACGAGCAGTACTTC.

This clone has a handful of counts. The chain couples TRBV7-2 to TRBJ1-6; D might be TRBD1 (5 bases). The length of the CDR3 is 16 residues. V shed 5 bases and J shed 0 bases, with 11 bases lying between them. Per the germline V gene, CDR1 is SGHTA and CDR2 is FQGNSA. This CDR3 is CASSQGHSSYNSPLHF. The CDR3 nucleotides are TGTGCCAGCAGCCAAGGACACAGCTCCTATAATTCACCCCTCCACTTT.

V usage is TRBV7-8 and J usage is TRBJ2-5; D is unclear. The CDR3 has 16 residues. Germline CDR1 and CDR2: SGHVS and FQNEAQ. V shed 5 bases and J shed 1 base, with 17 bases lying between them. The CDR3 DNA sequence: TGTGCCAGCAGCCCTTGGCAGGCCTCCAGCCAAGAGACCCAGTACTTC. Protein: CASSPWQASSQETQYF. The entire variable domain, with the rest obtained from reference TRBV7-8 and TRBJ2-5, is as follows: GAGVSQSPRYKVAKRGQDVALRCDPISGHVSLFWYQQALGQGPEFLTYFQNEAQLDKSGLPSDRFFAERPEGSVSTLKIQRTQQEDSAVYLCASSPWQASSQETQYFGPGTRLLVL.

The CDR3 DNA is TGTGCCAGCAGTTATAGACTAGCGGGAGGTAGAGATGAGCAGTTCTTC. It is translated as CASSYRLAGGRDEQFF. The chain carries TRBV6-2 or TRBV6-3 and TRBJ2-1, with 13 bases matching TRBD2. V lost 3 bases, J lost 8 bases, and 7 bases stayed unmatched. The germline CDR1 and CDR2 sequences are MNHEY and SVGEGT. The CDR3 is 16 residues long.

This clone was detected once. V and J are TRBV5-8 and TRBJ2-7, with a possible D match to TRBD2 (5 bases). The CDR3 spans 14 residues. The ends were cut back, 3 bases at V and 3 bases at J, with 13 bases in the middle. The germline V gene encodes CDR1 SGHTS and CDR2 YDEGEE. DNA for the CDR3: TGTGCCAGCAGCTCGCGAGGGCGGTTCTACGAGCAGTACTTC. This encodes CASSSRGRFYEQYF.

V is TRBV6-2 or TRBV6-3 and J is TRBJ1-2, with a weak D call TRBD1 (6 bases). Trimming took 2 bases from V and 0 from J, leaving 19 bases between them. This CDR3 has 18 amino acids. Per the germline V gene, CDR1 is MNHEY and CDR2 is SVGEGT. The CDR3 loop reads CASSYHRTAMTTNYGYTF. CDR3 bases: TGTGCCAGCAGTTACCACCGGACAGCGATGACCACTAACTATGGCTACACCTTC.

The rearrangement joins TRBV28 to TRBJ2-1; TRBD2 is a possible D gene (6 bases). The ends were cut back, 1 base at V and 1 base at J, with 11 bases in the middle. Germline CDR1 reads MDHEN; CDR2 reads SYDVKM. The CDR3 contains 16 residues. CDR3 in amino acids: CASSLYTGVSYNEQFF. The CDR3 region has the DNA TGTGCCAGCAGTTTATACACGGGAGTATCCTACAATGAGCAGTTCTTC.

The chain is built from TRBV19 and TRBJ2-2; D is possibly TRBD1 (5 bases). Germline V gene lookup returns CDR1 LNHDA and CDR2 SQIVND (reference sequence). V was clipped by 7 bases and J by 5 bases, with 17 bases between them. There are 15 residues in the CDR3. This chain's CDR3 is CASTPSGHSTGELFF. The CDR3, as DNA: TGTGCCAGTACCCCAAGTGGACATTCGACCGGGGAGCTGTTTTTT.

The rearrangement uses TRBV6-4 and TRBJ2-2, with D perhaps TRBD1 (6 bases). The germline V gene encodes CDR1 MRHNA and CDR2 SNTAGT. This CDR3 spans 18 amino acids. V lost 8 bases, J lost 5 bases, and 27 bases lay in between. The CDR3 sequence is CASEGPGASLVGTGELFF. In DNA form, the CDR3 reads TGTGCCAGCGAGGGCCCAGGGGCAAGCCTCGTGGGGACCGGGGAGCTGTTTTTT.

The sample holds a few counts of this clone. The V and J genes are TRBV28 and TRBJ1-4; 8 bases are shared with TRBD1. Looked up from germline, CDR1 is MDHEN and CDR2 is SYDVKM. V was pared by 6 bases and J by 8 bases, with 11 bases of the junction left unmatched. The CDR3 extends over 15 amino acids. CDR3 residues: CASRTTGVVGEKLFF. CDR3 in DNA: TGTGCCAGCAGAACGACAGGGGTGGTTGGGGAAAAACTGTTTTTT.

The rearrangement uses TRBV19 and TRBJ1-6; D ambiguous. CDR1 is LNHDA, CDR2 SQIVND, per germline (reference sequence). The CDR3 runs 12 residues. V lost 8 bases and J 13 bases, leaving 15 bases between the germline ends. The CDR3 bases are TGTGCCAGTTTCGACGGCGGTGGGCCCCTCCACTTT. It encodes CASFDGGGPLHF.

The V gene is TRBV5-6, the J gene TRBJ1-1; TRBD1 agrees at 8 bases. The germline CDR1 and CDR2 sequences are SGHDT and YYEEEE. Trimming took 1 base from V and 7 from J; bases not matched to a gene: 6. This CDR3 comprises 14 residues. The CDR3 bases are TGTGCCAGCAGCTTGCCGGGACAGGAGTTTGAAGCTTTCTTT. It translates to CASSLPGQEFEAFF.

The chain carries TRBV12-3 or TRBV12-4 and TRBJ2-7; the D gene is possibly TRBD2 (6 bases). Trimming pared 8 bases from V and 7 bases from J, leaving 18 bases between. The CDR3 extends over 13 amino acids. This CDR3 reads CASPRDPMGEQYF. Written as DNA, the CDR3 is TGTGCCAGCCCGCGGGATCCTATGGGGGAGCAGTACTTC.

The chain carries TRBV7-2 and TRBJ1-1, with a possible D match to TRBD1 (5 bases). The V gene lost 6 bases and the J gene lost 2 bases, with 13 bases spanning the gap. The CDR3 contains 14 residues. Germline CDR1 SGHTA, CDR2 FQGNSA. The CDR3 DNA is TGTGCCAGCAGAGGGAAGACAGACAACACTGAAGCTTTCTTT. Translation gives CASRGKTDNTEAFF.

CDR3 region: CASSPGLAGGSDTQYF. CDR3 nucleotides: TGTGCCAGCAGTCCTGGACTAGCGGGAGGGTCAGATACGCAGTATTTT. V and J are TRBV2 and TRBJ2-3, with 15 bases identical to TRBD2. The CDR3 covers 16 residues. Trimming removed 5 bases from V and 4 bases from J; junction bases left unmatched: 4. The germline gives CDR1 SNHLY, CDR2 FYNNEI. Combining the CDR3 with reference TRBV2 and TRBJ2-3 gives the whole variable domain EPEVTQTPSHQVTQMGQEVILRCVPISNHLYFYWYRQILGQKVEFLVSFYNNEISEKSEIFDDQFSVERPDGSNFTLKIRSTKLEDSAMYFCASSPGLAGGSDTQYFGPGTRLTVL.